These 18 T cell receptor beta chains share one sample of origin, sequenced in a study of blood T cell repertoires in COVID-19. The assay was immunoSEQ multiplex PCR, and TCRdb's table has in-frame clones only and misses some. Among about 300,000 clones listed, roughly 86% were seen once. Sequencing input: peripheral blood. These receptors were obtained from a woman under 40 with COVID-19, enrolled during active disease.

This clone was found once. In DNA form, the CDR3 reads TGTGCCAGCAGGCAGGGGGCGAACACCGGGGAGCTGTTTTTT. It translates to CASRQGANTGELFF. This rearrangement joins TRBV2 to TRBJ2-2; TRBD1 agrees at 7 bases. Germline lookup yields CDR1 SNHLY and CDR2 FYNNEI. After removal of 6 bases from V and 0 bases from J, the junction contained 1 base not matched to a gene. This CDR3 region has 14 residues.

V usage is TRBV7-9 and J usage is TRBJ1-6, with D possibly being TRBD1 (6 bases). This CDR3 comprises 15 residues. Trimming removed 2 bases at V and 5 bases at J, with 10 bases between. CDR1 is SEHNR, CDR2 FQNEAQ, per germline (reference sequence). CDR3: CASSLSQGNNSPLHF. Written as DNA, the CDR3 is TGTGCCAGCAGCTTATCGCAGGGGAATAATTCACCCCTCCACTTT.

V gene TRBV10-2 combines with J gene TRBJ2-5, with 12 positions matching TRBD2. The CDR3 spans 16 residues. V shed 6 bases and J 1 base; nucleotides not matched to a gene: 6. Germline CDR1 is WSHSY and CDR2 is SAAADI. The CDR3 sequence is CASRLAGGGSQETQYF. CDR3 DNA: TGCGCCAGCAGACTAGCGGGGGGCGGGTCCCAAGAGACCCAGTACTTC.

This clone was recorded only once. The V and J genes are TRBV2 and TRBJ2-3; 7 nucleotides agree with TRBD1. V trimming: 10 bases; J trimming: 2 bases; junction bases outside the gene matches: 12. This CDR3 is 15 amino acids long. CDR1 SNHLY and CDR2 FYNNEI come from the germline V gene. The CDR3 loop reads CATLSVTGHTDTQYF. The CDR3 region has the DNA TGTGCCACCTTATCGGTGACAGGGCACACAGATACGCAGTATTTT.

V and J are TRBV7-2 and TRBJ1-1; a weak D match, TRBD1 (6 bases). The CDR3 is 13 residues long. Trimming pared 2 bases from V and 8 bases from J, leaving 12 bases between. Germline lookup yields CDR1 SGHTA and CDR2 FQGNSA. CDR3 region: CASSLFAGGEAFF. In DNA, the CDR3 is TGTGCCAGCAGCTTATTCGCGGGGGGCGAAGCTTTCTTT.

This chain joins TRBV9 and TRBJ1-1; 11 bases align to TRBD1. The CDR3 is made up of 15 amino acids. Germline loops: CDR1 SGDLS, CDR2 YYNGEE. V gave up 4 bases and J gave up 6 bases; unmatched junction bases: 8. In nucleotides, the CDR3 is TGTGCCAGCAGCACCCGGACAGGGGGCGAAGCTGAAGCTTTCTTT. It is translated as CASSTRTGGEAEAFF.

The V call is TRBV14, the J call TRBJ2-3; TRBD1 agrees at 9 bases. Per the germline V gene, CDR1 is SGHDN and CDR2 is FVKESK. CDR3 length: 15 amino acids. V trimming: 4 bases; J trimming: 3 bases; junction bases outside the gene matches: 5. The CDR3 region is CASSRGTGLTDTQYF. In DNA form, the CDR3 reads TGTGCCAGCAGCCGCGGGACAGGGCTGACAGATACGCAGTATTTT.

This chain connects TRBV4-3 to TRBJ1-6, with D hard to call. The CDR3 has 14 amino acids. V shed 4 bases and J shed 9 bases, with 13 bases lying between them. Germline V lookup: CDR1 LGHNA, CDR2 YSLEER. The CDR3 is CASSPRVYLSPLHF. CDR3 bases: TGCGCCAGCAGCCCACGGGTGTATCTTTCACCCCTCCACTTT.

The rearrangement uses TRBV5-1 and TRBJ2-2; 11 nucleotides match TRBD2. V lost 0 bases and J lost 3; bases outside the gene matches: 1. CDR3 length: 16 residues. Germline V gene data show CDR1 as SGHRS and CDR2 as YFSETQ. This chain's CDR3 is CASSLGLAGYTGELFF. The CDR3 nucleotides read TGCGCCAGCAGCTTGGGACTAGCGGGGTACACCGGGGAGCTGTTTTTT.

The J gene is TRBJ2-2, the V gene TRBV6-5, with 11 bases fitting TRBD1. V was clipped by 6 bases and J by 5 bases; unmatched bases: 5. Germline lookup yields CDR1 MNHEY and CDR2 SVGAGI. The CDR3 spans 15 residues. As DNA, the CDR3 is TGTGCCAGCAGCCCGGGACAGGGGGTTACCGGGGAGCTGTTTTTT. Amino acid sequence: CASSPGQGVTGELFF.

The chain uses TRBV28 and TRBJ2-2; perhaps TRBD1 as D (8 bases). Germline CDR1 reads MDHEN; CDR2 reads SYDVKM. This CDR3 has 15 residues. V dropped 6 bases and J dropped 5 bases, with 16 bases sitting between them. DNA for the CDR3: TGTGCCAGCAGGCACGGACAGGGACTAACCGGGGAGCTGTTTTTT. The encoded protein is CASRHGQGLTGELFF. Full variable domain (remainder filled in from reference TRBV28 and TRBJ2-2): DVKVTQSSRYLVKRTGEKVFLECVQDMDHENMFWYRQDPGLGLRLIYFSYDVKMKEKGDIPEGYSVSREKKERFSLILESASTNQTSMYLCASRHGQGLTGELFFGEGSRLTVL.

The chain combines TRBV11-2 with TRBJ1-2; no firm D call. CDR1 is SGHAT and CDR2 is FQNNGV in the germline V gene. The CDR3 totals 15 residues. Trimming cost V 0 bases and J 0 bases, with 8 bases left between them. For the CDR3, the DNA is TGTGCCAGCAGCTTAGATGCGGTACCTAACTATGGCTACACCTTC. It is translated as CASSLDAVPNYGYTF.

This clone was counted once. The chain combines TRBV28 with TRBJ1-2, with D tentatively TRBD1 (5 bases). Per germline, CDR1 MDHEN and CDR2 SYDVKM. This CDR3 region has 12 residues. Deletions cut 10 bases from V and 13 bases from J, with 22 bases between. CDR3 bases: TGTGCCATCAGGACGGGAGGGGTAATGGCCACCTTC. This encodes CAIRTGGVMATF.

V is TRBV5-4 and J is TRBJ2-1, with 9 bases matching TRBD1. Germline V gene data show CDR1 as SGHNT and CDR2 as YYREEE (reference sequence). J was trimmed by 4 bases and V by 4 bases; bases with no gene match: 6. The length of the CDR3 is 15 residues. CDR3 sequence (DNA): TGTGCCAGCAGCGGGGGACAGGGAAAGTACAATGAGCAGTTCTTC. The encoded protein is CASSGGQGKYNEQFF.

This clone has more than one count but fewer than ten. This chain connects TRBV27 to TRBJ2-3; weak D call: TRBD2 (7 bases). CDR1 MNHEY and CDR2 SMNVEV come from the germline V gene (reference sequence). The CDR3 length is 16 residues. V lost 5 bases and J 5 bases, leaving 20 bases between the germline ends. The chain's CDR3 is CASSQRRGGPKDTQYF. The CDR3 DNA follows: TGTGCCAGCAGTCAGCGTAGGGGGGGGCCCAAAGATACGCAGTATTTT.

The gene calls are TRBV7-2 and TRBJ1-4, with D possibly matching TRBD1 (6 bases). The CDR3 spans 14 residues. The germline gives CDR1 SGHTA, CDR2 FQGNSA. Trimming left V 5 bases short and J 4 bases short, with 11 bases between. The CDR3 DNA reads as TGTGCCAGCAGCCCCCAGGGGATTAATGAAAAACTGTTTTTT. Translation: CASSPQGINEKLFF.

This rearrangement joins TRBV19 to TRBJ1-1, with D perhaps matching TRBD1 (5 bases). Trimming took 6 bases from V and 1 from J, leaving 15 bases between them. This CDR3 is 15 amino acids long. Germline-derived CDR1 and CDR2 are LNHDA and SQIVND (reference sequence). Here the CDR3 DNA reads TGTGCCAGTAGCCGCCGTAGGACACAGAACACTGAAGCTTTCTTT. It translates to CASSRRRTQNTEAFF.

The CDR3 DNA is TGTGCCAGCATCCCCGCAACTAGCGGGGGCCTAGGACCCCAGCAGTTCTTC. It encodes CASIPATSGGLGPQQFF. The J gene is TRBJ2-1, the V gene TRBV27; 11 bases align to TRBD2. Germline V gene lookup returns CDR1 MNHEY and CDR2 SMNVEV (reference sequence). Trimming took 7 bases from V and 11 from J; bases not matched to a gene: 19. The CDR3 is 17 amino acids.